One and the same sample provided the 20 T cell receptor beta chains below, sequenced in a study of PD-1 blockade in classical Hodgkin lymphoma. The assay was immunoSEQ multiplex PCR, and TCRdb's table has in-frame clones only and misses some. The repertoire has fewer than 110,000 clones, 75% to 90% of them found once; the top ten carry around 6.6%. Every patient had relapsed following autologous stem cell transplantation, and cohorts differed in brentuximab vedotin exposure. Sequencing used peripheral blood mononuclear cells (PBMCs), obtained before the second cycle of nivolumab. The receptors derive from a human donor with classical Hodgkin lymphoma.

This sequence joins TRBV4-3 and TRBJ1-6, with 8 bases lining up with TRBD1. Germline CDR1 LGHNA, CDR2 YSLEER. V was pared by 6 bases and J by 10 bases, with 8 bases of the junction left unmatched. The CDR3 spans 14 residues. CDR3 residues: CASRLVDRESPLHF. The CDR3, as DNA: TGCGCCAGCAGACTCGTGGACAGGGAATCACCCCTCCACTTT.

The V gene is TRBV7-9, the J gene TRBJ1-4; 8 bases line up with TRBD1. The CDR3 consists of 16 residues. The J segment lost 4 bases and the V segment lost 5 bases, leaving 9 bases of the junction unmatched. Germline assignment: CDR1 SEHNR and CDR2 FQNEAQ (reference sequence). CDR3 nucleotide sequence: TGTGCCAGCAGCCGACGGTCGGACAGGGTTAATGAAAAACTGTTTTTT. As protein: CASSRRSDRVNEKLFF.

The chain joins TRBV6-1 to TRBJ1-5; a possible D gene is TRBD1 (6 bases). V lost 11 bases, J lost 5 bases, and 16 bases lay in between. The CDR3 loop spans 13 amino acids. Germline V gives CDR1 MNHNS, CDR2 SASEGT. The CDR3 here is CAVNRDKDQPQHF. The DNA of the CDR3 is TGTGCCGTGAATCGGGACAAGGATCAGCCCCAGCATTTT.

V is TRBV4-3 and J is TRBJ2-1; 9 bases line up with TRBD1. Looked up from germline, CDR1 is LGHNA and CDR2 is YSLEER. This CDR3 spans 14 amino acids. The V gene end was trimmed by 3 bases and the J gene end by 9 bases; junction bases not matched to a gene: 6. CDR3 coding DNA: TGCGCCAGCAGCCAGGACAGGGGCTCAGGTGAGCAGTTCTTC. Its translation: CASSQDRGSGEQFF.

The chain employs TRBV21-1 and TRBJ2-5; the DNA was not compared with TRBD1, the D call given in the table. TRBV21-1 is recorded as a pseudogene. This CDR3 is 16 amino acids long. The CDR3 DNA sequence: TGTGCCAGCACCCCCCGGACAGGGTGGATCCAAGAGACCCAGTACTTC. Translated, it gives CASTPRTGWIQETQYF.

In nucleotides, the CDR3 is TGTGCCAGCAGCTTTGGGGACACGTCCCAGCATTTT. This codes for CASSFGDTSQHF. The V call is TRBV5-6, the J call TRBJ1-5; maybe TRBD1 (6 bases). The CDR3 totals 12 residues. Trimming removed 2 bases at V and 11 bases at J, with 11 bases between. Germline-derived CDR1 and CDR2 are SGHDT and YYEEEE.

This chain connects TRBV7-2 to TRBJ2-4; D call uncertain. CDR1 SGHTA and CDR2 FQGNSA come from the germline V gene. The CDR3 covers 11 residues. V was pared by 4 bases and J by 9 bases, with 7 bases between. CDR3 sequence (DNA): TGTGCCAGCAGCTACCTTGGCATTCAGTACTTC. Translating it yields CASSYLGIQYF.

CDR3: CAWMTEGDEQYF. The CDR3 bases are TGTGCCTGGATGACAGAGGGCGACGAGCAGTACTTC. This chain connects TRBV30 to TRBJ2-7; D may be TRBD1 or TRBD2 (5 bases each). V was clipped by 4 bases and J by 5 bases, with 12 bases between them. The germline V gene has CDR1 GTSNPN and CDR2 SVGIG (reference sequence). The CDR3 is made up of 12 amino acids.

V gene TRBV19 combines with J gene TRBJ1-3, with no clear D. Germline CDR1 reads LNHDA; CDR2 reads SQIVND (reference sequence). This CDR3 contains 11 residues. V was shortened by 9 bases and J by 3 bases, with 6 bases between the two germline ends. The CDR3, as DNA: TGTGCCAGCAGAGGTGGAAACACCATATATTTT. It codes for CASRGGNTIYF.

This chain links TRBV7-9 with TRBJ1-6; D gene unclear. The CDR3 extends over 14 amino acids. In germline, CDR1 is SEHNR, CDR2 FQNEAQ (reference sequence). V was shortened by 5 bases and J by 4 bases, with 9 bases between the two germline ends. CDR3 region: CASSPPDYNSPLHF. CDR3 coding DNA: TGTGCCAGCAGCCCCCCGGATTATAATTCACCCCTCCACTTT.

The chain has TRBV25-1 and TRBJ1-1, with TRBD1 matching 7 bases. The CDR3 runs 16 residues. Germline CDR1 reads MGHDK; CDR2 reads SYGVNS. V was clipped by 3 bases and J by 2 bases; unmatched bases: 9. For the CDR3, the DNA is TGTGCCAGCAGTGATTTCACTAGGGGGCGAAACACTGAAGCTTTCTTT. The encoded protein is CASSDFTRGRNTEAFF.

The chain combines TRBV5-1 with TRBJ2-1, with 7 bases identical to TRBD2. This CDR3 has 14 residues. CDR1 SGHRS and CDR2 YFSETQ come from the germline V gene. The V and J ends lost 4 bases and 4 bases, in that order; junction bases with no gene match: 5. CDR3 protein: CASSLAAVYNEQFF. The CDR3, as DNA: TGCGCCAGCAGCCTAGCGGCGGTATACAATGAGCAGTTCTTC.

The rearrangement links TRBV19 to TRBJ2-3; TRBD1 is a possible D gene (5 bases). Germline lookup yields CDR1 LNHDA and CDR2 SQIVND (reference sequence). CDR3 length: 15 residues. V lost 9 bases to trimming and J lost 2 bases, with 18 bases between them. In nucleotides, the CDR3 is TGTGCCAGCTCTCAGGGCCCGCAATACACAGATACGCAGTATTTT. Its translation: CASSQGPQYTDTQYF.

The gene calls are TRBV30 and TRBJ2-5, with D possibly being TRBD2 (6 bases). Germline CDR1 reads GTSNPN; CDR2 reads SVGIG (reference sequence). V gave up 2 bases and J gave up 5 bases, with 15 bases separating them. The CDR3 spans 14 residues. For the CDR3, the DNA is TGTGCCTGGAGTAGAAGGGACTCCCGGGAGACCCAGTACTTC. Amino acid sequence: CAWSRRDSRETQYF.

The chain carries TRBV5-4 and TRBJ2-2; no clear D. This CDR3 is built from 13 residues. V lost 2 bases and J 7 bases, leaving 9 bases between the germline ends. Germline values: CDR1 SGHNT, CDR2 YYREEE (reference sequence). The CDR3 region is CASSFWVNGELFF. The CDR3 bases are TGTGCCAGCAGCTTTTGGGTTAACGGGGAGCTGTTTTTT.

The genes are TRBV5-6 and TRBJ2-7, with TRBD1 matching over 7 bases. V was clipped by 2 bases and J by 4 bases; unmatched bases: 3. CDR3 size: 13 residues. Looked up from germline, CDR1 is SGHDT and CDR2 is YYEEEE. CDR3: CASSFSGGYEQYF. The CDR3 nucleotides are TGTGCCAGCAGCTTCTCAGGGGGATACGAGCAGTACTTC.

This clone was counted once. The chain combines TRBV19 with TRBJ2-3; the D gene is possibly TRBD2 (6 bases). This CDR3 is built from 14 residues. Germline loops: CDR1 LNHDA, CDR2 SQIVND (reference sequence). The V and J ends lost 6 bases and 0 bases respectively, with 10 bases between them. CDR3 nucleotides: TGTGCCAGTAGGGCGGGAAGTAGCACAGATACGCAGTATTTT. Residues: CASRAGSSTDTQYF.

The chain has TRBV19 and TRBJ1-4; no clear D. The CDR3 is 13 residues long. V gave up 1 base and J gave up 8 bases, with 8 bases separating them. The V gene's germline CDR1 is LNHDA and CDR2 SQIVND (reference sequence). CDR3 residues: CASSIGNWEKLFF. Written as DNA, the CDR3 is TGTGCCAGTAGTATAGGCAACTGGGAAAAACTGTTTTTT.

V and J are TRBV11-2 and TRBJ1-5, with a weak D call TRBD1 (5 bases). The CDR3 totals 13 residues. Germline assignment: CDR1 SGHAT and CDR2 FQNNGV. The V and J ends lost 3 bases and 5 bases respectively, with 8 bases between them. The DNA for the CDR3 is TGTGCCAGCAGCTTGGGGGGACATCAGCCCCAGCATTTT. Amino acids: CASSLGGHQPQHF.

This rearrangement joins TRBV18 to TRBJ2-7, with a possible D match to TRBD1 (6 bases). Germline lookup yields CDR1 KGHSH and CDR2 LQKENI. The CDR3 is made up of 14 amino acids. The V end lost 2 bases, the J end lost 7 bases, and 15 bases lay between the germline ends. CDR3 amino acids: CASSPGDTLREQYF. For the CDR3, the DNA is TGTGCCAGCTCACCAGGGGACACCCTCCGGGAGCAGTACTTC.